This record concerns one T cell receptor (beta chain) sequence. Distinct nucleotide sequences in the sample also encode this CDR3. Between the trimmed V and J ends, which lost 3 bases and 4 bases, there was a span of 4 bases. CDR1 and CDR2 (germline): SGHTA, FQGNSA. CDR3 length equals 11 residues. The table came from immunoSEQ multiplex PCR; TCRdb's copy has only in-frame clones and leaves some out. The sample consists of about 2 million clones, around 95% of them appearing once. This record comes from a study of shared clonotypes between healthy human individuals. Sequencing used naive CD4+ T cells sorted from blood. Documented subset: CD45RA+ positively selected. The TCR originated in a man between 18 and 35 years old in good health. The V and J genes are TRBV7-2 and TRBJ2-7; D is ambiguous. The CDR3 region has the DNA TGTGCCAGCAGCTTCAGTTACGAGCAGTACTTC. This sequence encodes CASSFSYEQYF.